The clone carrying this T cell receptor (beta chain) was observed once. This sample is drawn from a study of technical replicates of blood from a handful of donors. Assay: immunoSEQ multiplex PCR; the TCRdb copy retains only in-frame clones and omits some. The data contain some 49,000 clones, 92% of them seen just once; the ten biggest clones take up about 4.3%. The clonotype comes from a human donor in good health. Some clones in this sample may be carry-over from other donors' samples. Sequencing was carried out using PBMCs.

CDR3 DNA sequence: TGTGCCAGCAGCTTTGTCGACAGACAAGAGACCCAGTACTTC. This gives the protein CASSFVDRQETQYF. The chain links TRBV5-6 to TRBJ2-5; possibly TRBD1 for D (5 bases). Germline V lookup: CDR1 SGHDT, CDR2 YYEEEE. The V end lost 2 bases, the J end lost 2 bases, and 10 bases lay between the germline ends. This CDR3 comprises 14 residues.